The 7 T cell receptor beta chains listed next were all sequenced from one sample in a study of cytomegalovirus exposure and HLA in healthy donors. PCR used 60 Vbeta primers and 13 Jbeta primers. The data were produced by immunoSEQ multiplex PCR, yet TCRdb's version contains in-frame clones alone and is incomplete. In the table there are roughly 150,000 clones, 72% of which are singletons. The source material was PBMCs. The receptors here all came from a man in his forties in good health and CMV-seronegative.

On this clone: Other DNA sequences in this sample translate to the same CDR3. The rearrangement links TRBV6-5 to TRBJ1-1; D gene unclear. Germline V lookup: CDR1 MNHEY, CDR2 SVGAGI. The CDR3 is 14 residues long. Trimming left V 2 bases short and J 4 bases short, with 11 bases between. CDR3 sequence: CASSYGGGGTEAFF. CDR3 DNA sequence: TGTGCCAGCAGTTACGGCGGCGGCGGCACTGAAGCTTTCTTT.

This clone was counted only a few times. V is TRBV9 and J is TRBJ2-7, with a possible D match to TRBD1 (6 bases). Germline-derived CDR1 and CDR2 are SGDLS and YYNGEE. V gave up 4 bases and J gave up 3 bases, with 17 bases separating them. The CDR3 runs 15 residues. CDR3 bases: TGTGCCAGCAGCTCTGGGTTGGGGGCGGGCTACGAGCAGTACTTC. Translation gives CASSSGLGAGYEQYF.

The CDR3 DNA sequence: TGTGCCAGCAGTTTATCGCGCGGGAGAGGTTACGAGCAGTACTTC. As protein: CASSLSRGRGYEQYF. The chain uses TRBV27 and TRBJ2-7, with 7 nucleotides matching TRBD2. The germline CDR1 and CDR2 sequences are MNHEY and SMNVEV (reference sequence). Trimming took 0 bases from V and 4 from J; bases not matched to a gene: 6. This CDR3 is 15 amino acids long.

The chain links TRBV5-4 to TRBJ2-7, with 7 bases identical to TRBD1. This CDR3 spans 14 amino acids. Germline V lookup: CDR1 SGHNT, CDR2 YYREEE (reference sequence). V shed 3 bases and J 0 bases; nucleotides not matched to a gene: 3. CDR3 sequence (DNA): TGTGCCAGCAGCTACGGGACAGCCTCCTACGAGCAGTACTTC. Translation: CASSYGTASYEQYF.

The chain carries TRBV28 and TRBJ2-2; 10 bases line up with TRBD1. Germline CDR1 is MDHEN and CDR2 is SYDVKM. V dropped 7 bases and J dropped 4; count of bases not matched to a gene: 3. The CDR3 length is 14 residues. The chain's CDR3 is CASIRTGGTGELFF. The CDR3 DNA reads TGTGCCAGCATTCGGACAGGGGGCACCGGGGAGCTGTTTTTT.

The chain combines TRBV7-3 with TRBJ2-2, with D possibly matching TRBD2 (5 bases). V dropped 3 bases and J dropped 2 bases, with 7 bases sitting between them. CDR1 SGHTA and CDR2 FQGTGA come from the germline V gene. This CDR3 has 14 amino acids. CDR3 region: CASSFLANTGELFF. The CDR3 DNA reads TGTGCCAGCAGCTTCCTAGCTAACACCGGGGAGCTGTTTTTT.

This chain uses TRBV7-9 with TRBJ2-5; D possibly corresponds to TRBD2 (5 bases). Germline loops: CDR1 SEHNR, CDR2 FQNEAQ (reference sequence). Trimming took off 0 bases at V and 5 bases at J, with 19 bases between the two ends. The CDR3 runs to 17 residues. CDR3: CASSLALARVTGETQYF. Here the CDR3 DNA reads TGTGCCAGCAGCTTAGCCCTCGCGAGGGTGACGGGCGAGACCCAGTACTTC. Combining the CDR3 with reference TRBV7-9 and TRBJ2-5 gives the whole variable domain DTGVSQNPRHKITKRGQNVTFRCDPISEHNRLYWYRQTLGQGPEFLTYFQNEAQLEKSRLLSDRFSAERPKGSFSTLEIQRTEQGDSAMYLCASSLALARVTGETQYFGPGTRLLVL.